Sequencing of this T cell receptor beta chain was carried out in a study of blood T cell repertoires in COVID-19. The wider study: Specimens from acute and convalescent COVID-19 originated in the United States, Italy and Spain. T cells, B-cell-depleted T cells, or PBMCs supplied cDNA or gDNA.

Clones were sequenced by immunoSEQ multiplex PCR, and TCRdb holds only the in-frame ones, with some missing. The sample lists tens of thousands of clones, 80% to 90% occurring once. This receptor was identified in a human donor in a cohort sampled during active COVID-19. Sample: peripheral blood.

The CDR3 DNA reads as TGTGCCAGCTCACCGGGTAACACCAGGAGGCTGGCAGATACGCAGTATTTT. Encoded protein: CASSPGNTRRLADTQYF. V is TRBV18 and J is TRBJ2-3; maybe TRBD2 (5 bases). CDR1 and CDR2 (germline): KGHSH, LQKENI. V was cut by 3 bases and J by 4 bases, with 20 bases left in between. The CDR3 spans 17 residues. Combining the CDR3 with reference TRBV18 and TRBJ2-3 gives the whole variable domain NAGVMQNPRHLVRRRGQEARLRCSPMKGHSHVYWYRQLPEEGLKFMVYLQKENIIDESGMPKERFSAEFPKEGPSILRIQQVVRGDSAAYFCASSPGNTRRLADTQYFGPGTRLTVL.